This entry features one T cell receptor (beta chain) sequence. How the authors handled the data: Estimates of nucleated cell counts were drawn from the amplification of reference gene primers. Sequencing used immunoSEQ multiplex PCR; TCRdb keeps in-frame clones, though not all of them. V, J and clone size reflect that table, while D and trimming were determined from the DNA. The sample includes roughly 160,000 clones, roughly 84% of them seen just once. The CDR3 contains 13 residues. Trimming shortened V by 6 bases and J by 1 base, and 9 bases separated the two germline ends. The data are from a study of blood T cell repertoires in COVID-19. The wider study: PBMCs, B-cell-depleted T cells, or T cells provided the cDNA or gDNA that made up the material.

The genes are TRBV12-3 or TRBV12-4 and TRBJ1-1, with D uncertain. The clonotype originates from a woman older than 75 with active or convalescent COVID-19. The sequencing sample was made of peripheral blood. The CDR3 nucleotides are TGTGCCAGCAGCCAGCAGGCGAACACTGAAGCTTTCTTT. It translates to CASSQQANTEAFF.